This T cell receptor beta chain was obtained from a study of long-term antiretroviral therapy in people with HIV. Study details: The oldest samples precede the 2015 immediate-ART recommendation by about a decade. Study-level points and caveats: Post-treatment diversity went higher with ART but stayed below transplant donor controls.

Held in samples before DNA extraction were roughly 0.9-11 million cryopreserved PBMC. Points on this clone: Its specificity is unknown.

Germline V lookup: CDR1 SNHLY, CDR2 FYNNEI. The CDR3 is made up of 14 amino acids. Trimming took 4 bases from V and 4 from J, leaving 13 bases between them. Sequencing relied on immunoSEQ assay v3.0, run at survey level. Sequencing was performed with immunoSEQ multiplex PCR; in TCRdb, only in-frame clones are kept and a portion is missing. This sample has 20,000 to 30,000 clones, with 65% to 85% found just once. The genes are TRBV2 and TRBJ1-2, with D tentatively TRBD1 (6 bases). This clonotype originated in a man aged 18 to 35 with HIV. Source: unsorted PBMCs, taken 3 years after starting antiretroviral therapy. The CDR3 protein is CASSVDKGGYGYTF. Written as DNA, the CDR3 is TGTGCCAGCAGTGTTGACAAGGGGGGCTATGGCTACACCTTC.